The entry below gives a single TCR beta chain sequence along with its context. What antigen it recognizes has not been identified. The input lacks base qualities; no much larger clone sits a single base away. This record belongs to a study of T cell changes during pregnancy in multiple sclerosis (dated 2019 in TCRdb). For context, the study as a whole: The study examined how the T cell repertoire changed over the course of pregnancy in women with multiple sclerosis.

The library was made by the immunoSEQ multiplex PCR assay. TCRdb took this table from immuneACCESS and kept in-frame rearrangements with V and J called. Such tables lack part of the clones; where checked against another copy, unresolved V genes explain under half of the gap, and the rest is unexplained. The sample data list approximately 100,000 clones, and approximately 94% of these were observed just once. The ten largest make up roughly 1% of the sample. V loses 1 base at its end and J loses 0 bases; junction bases beyond the gene matches: 4. The CDR3 spans 16 residues, from the cysteine through the phenylalanine. CDR3 DNA is the only sequence kept; it has 48 bases, read in frame from the first base. CDR1 and CDR2, per the germline V gene, are MGHRA and YSYEKL.

Here the chain combines TRBV4-1 and TRBJ2-3; 7 central nucleotides agree with TRBD2. The sample consisted of peripheral blood, taken before pregnancy. This TCR came from a female donor with multiple sclerosis, enrolled in a pregnancy study. The CDR3 here reads CASSQGAGVSTDTQYF. The bases are TGCGCCAGCAGCCAAGGTGCGGGAGTTAGCACAGATACGCAGTATTTT.